This TCR beta chain is from a study of shared clonotypes between healthy human individuals. As for the study in general: CD4 naive and CD4 memory each took three plates per donor, while CD8 naive took two and CD8 memory one.

Authors' analysis steps: Filtering differed since immunoSEQ provided only junctions, with no quality scores. Here immunoSEQ multiplex PCR was the method, and the copy in TCRdb shows in-frame clones only, minus some. V and J calls and clone size come straight from that table; D and trimming were deduced from the DNA. The sample records fewer than 850,000 clones, about 97% being singletons. Naive CD8 cells lacked CD45RO and underwent positive selection for CCR7, leaving out terminally differentiated effector memory CD45RA+ cells. Donors were healthy HIV-negative adults without recent acute infections or vaccinations. This CDR3 spans 15 amino acids. Germline-derived CDR1 and CDR2 are MNHEY and SMNVEV (reference sequence). V was trimmed by 2 bases and J by 2 bases, leaving 11 bases between them.

V and J are TRBV27 and TRBJ2-3, with a tentative D call TRBD1 (5 bases). The sequencing sample was made of naive CD8+ T cells sorted from blood. The sequence was collected from a man younger than 45 in good health. This chain's CDR3 is CASSLGALVTDTQYF. The CDR3 nucleotides read TGTGCCAGCAGTTTAGGGGCCCTGGTCACAGATACGCAGTATTTT.